The 24 T cell receptor beta chains listed next were all sequenced from one sample in a study of blood T cells in healthy people across ages. The use of a sample-barcoded 5' primer and a J-beta primer mix characterized a second PCR of about 7 to 12 cycles. MiXCR, applied by TCRdb to the 5' RACE reads, yields one record per CDR3 protein. The sample carries about 1.4 million distinct CDR3 sequences, approximately 60% recorded once. Sample: blood. The receptor set was obtained from a young man in good health.

The chain carries TRBV29-1 and TRBJ1-1, with 9 bases matching TRBD1. The CDR3 is 12 residues long. Germline assignment: CDR1 SQVTM and CDR2 ANQGSEA. The CDR3 region is CSGGDRAAEAFF. DNA for the CDR3: TGCAGTGGCGGGGACAGGGCGGCTGAAGCTTTCTTT.

This clonotype was observed once. The V gene is TRBV28, the J gene TRBJ1-2; 7 positions agree with TRBD1. Trimming cost V 5 bases and J 0 bases; bases outside gene matches: 12. The V gene's germline CDR1 is MDHEN and CDR2 SYDVKM. This CDR3 is built from 17 residues. CDR3 sequence: CASSRTGTADPNYGYTF. The CDR3 DNA reads TGTGCCAGCAGTCGAACCGGGACAGCTGACCCTAACTATGGCTACACCTTC.

This clonotype was detected a few times. Here the CDR3 reads CASSLREIGPYEQYF. CDR3 nucleotide sequence: TGTGCCAGCAGTCTGCGGGAGATAGGGCCCTACGAGCAGTACTTC. The V and J genes are TRBV12-3 or TRBV12-4 and TRBJ2-7, with 7 bases identical to TRBD2. This CDR3 has 15 amino acids. V trimming: 5 bases; J trimming: 2 bases; junction bases outside the gene matches: 9.

V gene TRBV10-3 combines with J gene TRBJ2-1; the match to TRBD1 covers 10 bases. The CDR3 contains 14 residues. Germline trimming cut 10 bases from V and 10 bases from J; bases unmatched to any gene: 13. Germline values: CDR1 ENHRY, CDR2 SYGVKD. The CDR3 protein is CASMGQGPGVEQFF. CDR3 DNA sequence: TGTGCCAGCATGGGACAGGGGCCCGGCGTGGAGCAGTTCTTC.

The CDR3 reads CATDRTSGGSTDTQYF. For the CDR3, the DNA is TGTGCCACCGACCGGACTAGCGGGGGATCCACAGATACGCAGTATTTT. The V gene is TRBV10-3, the J gene TRBJ2-3; TRBD2 aligns across 13 bases. The CDR3 has 16 residues. Germline V gene data show CDR1 as ENHRY and CDR2 as SYGVKD. The trim removed 10 bases at V and 2 bases at J, leaving 9 bases unmatched.

The chain couples TRBV2 to TRBJ2-1; 11 nucleotides align to TRBD2. This CDR3 is 17 amino acids long. The junction had 12 bases not matched to a gene; V was cut back by 6 bases and J by 5 bases. CDR1 is SNHLY, CDR2 FYNNEI, per germline. The chain's CDR3 is CASRGTATSGSNNEQFF. CDR3 sequence (DNA): TGTGCCAGCAGGGGGACCGCAACTAGCGGGAGTAACAATGAGCAGTTCTTC.

In its sample, this clonotype was seen a few times. Here the CDR3 reads CSARTPGAKNIQYF. Written as DNA, the CDR3 is TGCAGTGCCCGAACGCCGGGGGCCAAAAACATTCAGTACTTC. The chain joins TRBV20-1 to TRBJ2-4; a possible D gene is TRBD2 (5 bases). Trimming left V 6 bases short and J 1 base short, with 13 bases between. CDR1 is DFQATT and CDR2 is SNEGSKA in the germline V gene (reference sequence). CDR3 length: 14 amino acids.

The chain recombines TRBV4-2 with TRBJ1-1; D call uncertain. This CDR3 comprises 14 residues. Germline CDR1 reads LGHNA; CDR2 reads YNFKEQ. The germline V and J ends were trimmed by 3 bases and 5 bases, with 13 bases remaining between them. In nucleotides, the CDR3 is TGTGCCAGCAGCCAGGCAGACACCCGGACTGAAGCTTTCTTT. Amino acid sequence: CASSQADTRTEAFF.

The chain combines TRBV11-2 with TRBJ1-4; 7 bases are shared with TRBD1. V trimming: 2 bases; J trimming: 10 bases; junction bases outside the gene matches: 7. The CDR3 runs to 14 residues. In germline, CDR1 is SGHAT, CDR2 FQNNGV. The CDR3 protein is CASSLLRQGGKLFF. In DNA, the CDR3 is TGTGCCAGCAGCTTATTGAGACAGGGAGGAAAACTGTTTTTT. Drawing the rest from reference TRBV11-2 and TRBJ1-4, the complete variable domain is EAGVAQSPRYKIIEKRQSVAFWCNPISGHATLYWYQQILGQGPKLLIQFQNNGVVDDSQLPKDRFSAERLKGVDSTLKIQPAKLEDSAVYLCASSLLRQGGKLFFGSGTQLSVL.

The J gene is TRBJ2-3, the V gene TRBV12-3 or TRBV12-4; D possibly corresponds to TRBD2 (6 bases). The CDR3 is 12 amino acids. Trimming stripped 4 bases from V and 11 bases from J, with 13 bases between. Here the CDR3 reads CASSSTRRKQYF. The DNA of the CDR3 is TGTGCCAGCAGTTCGACTAGGAGGAAGCAGTATTTT.

This clonotype was observed a few times. V gene TRBV7-2 combines with J gene TRBJ1-2, with no clear D. Trimming stripped 0 bases from V and 2 bases from J, with 10 bases between. Germline values: CDR1 SGHTA, CDR2 FQGNSA. The CDR3 totals 15 residues. The CDR3 coding sequence is TGTGCCAGCAGCTTAGCCACAGCACAGAACTATGGCTACACCTTC. Translation: CASSLATAQNYGYTF.

The chain has TRBV10-1 and TRBJ2-2; 8 bases fit TRBD1. The germline gives CDR1 WNHNN, CDR2 SYGVQD (reference sequence). This CDR3 is built from 13 residues. The V and J ends lost 5 bases and 7 bases, in that order; junction bases with no gene match: 3. CDR3 nucleotide sequence: TGCGCCAGCAGTTGGACAGGGATCGGGGAGCTGTTTTTT. It yields the protein CASSWTGIGELFF.

The V gene is TRBV6-4, the J gene TRBJ1-2; D is perhaps TRBD1 (5 bases). Germline CDR1 reads MRHNA; CDR2 reads SNTAGT. The CDR3 consists of 14 residues. Between the trimmed V and J ends, which lost 7 bases and 8 bases, there was a span of 20 bases. CDR3 loop: CASTRSGGSTGYTF. Written as DNA, the CDR3 is TGTGCCAGCACGAGGTCGGGGGGTAGTACCGGCTACACCTTC.

Turning to this clonotype: This may arise from a read error, as a much more abundant clone is one base away. The CDR3 does not close with the conserved phenylalanine or tryptophan, likely indicating a read error. The chain is built from TRBV12-3 or TRBV12-4 and TRBJ2-5; D assignment may be TRBD1 or TRBD2 (5 bases each). The CDR3 totals 15 residues. V gave up 3 bases and J gave up 1 base, with 12 bases separating them. The CDR3 DNA follows: TGTGCCAGCAGTTTGGGACCTATACCCCAAGAGACCCAGTACTTA. Translated, it gives CASSLGPIPQETQYL.

This clonotype was seen many times. This chain connects TRBV6-2 or TRBV6-3 to TRBJ2-3; TRBD2 might be the D (6 bases). V lost 8 bases and J 2 bases, leaving 11 bases between the germline ends. CDR1 is MNHEY, CDR2 SVGEGT, per germline. The length of the CDR3 is 13 residues. CDR3 in amino acids: CASQASVTDTQYF. The CDR3 nucleotides are TGTGCCAGCCAGGCTAGCGTCACAGATACGCAGTATTTT.

This chain connects TRBV5-1 to TRBJ2-4; TRBD1 agrees at 8 bases. The J call may be in error: the DNA end matches TRBJ2-7 better. Germline CDR1 SGHRS, CDR2 YFSETQ. The CDR3 runs to 15 residues. CDR3 residues: CASSPLTGVTLEQYF. CDR3 DNA sequence: TGCGCCAGCAGCCCGCTGACAGGGGTTACACTCGAGCAGTACTTC.

This clonotype has a single count. The rearrangement links TRBV29-1 to TRBJ2-1, with 8 bases aligning to TRBD2. V dropped 6 bases and J dropped 4; count of bases not matched to a gene: 5. The CDR3 is 13 amino acids. Germline assignment: CDR1 SQVTM and CDR2 ANQGSEA. The CDR3 coding sequence is TGCAGCGTCGTTAGCGGGACTTACAATGAGCAGTTCTTC. This codes for CSVVSGTYNEQFF.

The rearrangement joins TRBV5-1 to TRBJ2-3; TRBD1 matches at 7 bases. Per germline, CDR1 SGHRS and CDR2 YFSETQ. The length of the CDR3 is 16 residues. V was pared by 3 bases and J by 0 bases, with 7 bases of the junction left unmatched. The CDR3 DNA reads TGCGCCAGCAGCTACCCACAGGGGCGTAGCACAGATACGCAGTATTTT. Its protein is CASSYPQGRSTDTQYF. The full variable domain, completed using reference TRBV5-1 and TRBJ2-3, is KAGVTQTPRYLIKTRGQQVTLSCSPISGHRSVSWYQQTPGQGLQFLFEYFSETQRNKGNFPGRFSGRQFSNSRSEMNVSTLELGDSALYLCASSYPQGRSTDTQYFGPGTRLTVL.

The chain joins TRBV14 to TRBJ2-2; TRBD1 is a possible D gene (6 bases). The CDR3 totals 14 residues. Germline V gene sequence: CDR1 SGHDN, CDR2 FVKESK. V lost 2 bases to trimming and J lost 5 bases, with 9 bases between them. DNA of the CDR3: TGTGCCAGCAGCCAAATACAGGGAACCGGGGAGCTGTTTTTT. This gives the protein CASSQIQGTGELFF.

The chain carries TRBV3-1 and TRBJ2-7; D is undetermined. The CDR3 is 16 residues long. Trimming took 1 base from V and 0 from J, leaving 13 bases between them. Per the germline V gene, CDR1 is LGHDT and CDR2 is YNNKEL (reference sequence). DNA of the CDR3: TGTGCCAGCAGCCAAGTGGGCTACCCGAGCTCCTACGAGCAGTACTTC. Translated: CASSQVGYPSSYEQYF.

This clonotype was picked up a small number of times. This chain joins TRBV5-1 and TRBJ1-2; 9 bases agree with TRBD1. The CDR3 has 15 amino acids. Germline CDR1 SGHRS, CDR2 YFSETQ. The trim removed 3 bases at V and 3 bases at J, leaving 6 bases unmatched. The CDR3 protein is CASSWTGVKDYGYTF. As DNA, the CDR3 is TGCGCCAGCAGCTGGACAGGGGTGAAGGACTATGGCTACACCTTC.

This clonotype came up a few times. The chain recombines TRBV28 with TRBJ2-6, with a tentative D call TRBD2 (5 bases). Germline CDR1 is MDHEN and CDR2 is SYDVKM. The CDR3 has 17 amino acids. V lost 3 bases, J lost 0 bases, and 12 bases lay in between. The DNA of the CDR3 is TGTGCCAGCAGTTTCCCTCCTCGGGGCTCTGGGGCCAACGTCCTGACTTTC. Its protein product is CASSFPPRGSGANVLTF.

The CDR3 DNA is TGTGCCAGCAGCCAAGCCTCCCTGGAAGGGGAAGAGACCCAGTACTTC. It encodes CASSQASLEGEETQYF. The V call is TRBV4-2, the J call TRBJ2-5; possible D gene TRBD1, 5 bases. The CDR3 contains 16 residues. Germline CDR1 reads LGHNA; CDR2 reads YNFKEQ. V lost 1 base and J 3 bases, leaving 15 bases between the germline ends.

This clonotype has more than one count but fewer than ten. The rearrangement joins TRBV10-3 to TRBJ2-1; D is unresolved. The CDR3 runs 11 residues. Trimming pared 4 bases from V and 7 bases from J, leaving 5 bases between. Germline values: CDR1 ENHRY, CDR2 SYGVKD. CDR3 region: CAISVANEQFF. CDR3 sequence (DNA): TGTGCCATCAGTGTAGCTAATGAGCAGTTCTTC.